This TCR beta chain was identified in a study of shared clonotypes between healthy human individuals. Study-level points and caveats: Relative to their counterparts shared across all four donors, non-shared clonotypes exhibited diminished generation probabilities.

V lost 5 bases to trimming and J lost 1 base, with 17 bases between them. The CDR3 totals 16 residues. Germline assignment: CDR1 MNHEY and CDR2 SMNVEV (reference sequence). Assay: immunoSEQ multiplex PCR; the TCRdb copy retains only in-frame clones and omits some. The sample has over 1.4 million clones; 95% to 97% are singletons. About this clone: Its antigen remains unknown.

The sequence derives from a man aged 25 to 45 in good health. What was sequenced was naive CD4+ T cells sorted from blood. Subset specified: CD45RA+ positively selected. The chain combines TRBV27 with TRBJ1-1; no definite D call. Written as DNA, the CDR3 is TGTGCCAGCAGTCTCCTAACTGTGGGCAAGAACACTGAAGCTTTCTTT. Translation gives CASSLLTVGKNTEAFF.